Presented here are 15 T cell receptor beta chains from one specimen sequenced in a study of HIV-infected children after antiretroviral therapy interruption. Unique molecular identifiers were included in an RNA-based 3' RACE TCR library. Each CDR3 protein gets one entry after TCRdb re-called the 3' RACE reads with MiXCR. The sample includes 90,000 or so distinct CDR3 sequences, 5.5% to 8.5% of them seen just once. The sample's treatment: PENTA 11 planned treatment interruption arm or continuous ART arm. The sequenced sample was CD45RA+ CD4+ T cells from PBMCs, pooled from several time points, obtained from a donor given antiretroviral therapy, either interrupted or continuous. Subset noted: naive CD4+ CD45RA+ CD45RO- T cells. The receptor source for this set is a pool of human donors with HIV.

In its sample, this clonotype was seen many times. The chain carries TRBV6-2 or TRBV6-3 and TRBJ2-3; 10 bases are a match to TRBD1. Per the germline V gene, CDR1 is MNHEY and CDR2 is SVGEGT. Trimming at V came to 8 bases and at J to 2 bases, leaving 16 bases not matched to a gene. This CDR3 is built from 18 residues. CDR3 in amino acids: CASLPPPGQGWVTDTQYF. The CDR3 DNA reads TGTGCCAGCCTCCCCCCTCCGGGACAGGGGTGGGTCACAGATACGCAGTATTTT.

The table lists this clonotype with many counts. The V and J genes are TRBV5-1 and TRBJ1-4; 7 bases fit TRBD1. V lost 3 bases and J lost 2; bases outside the gene matches: 1. This CDR3 is 14 amino acids long. Germline CDR1 and CDR2: SGHRS and YFSETQ. The CDR3 sequence: CASSSQGTNEKLFF. The CDR3 DNA is TGCGCCAGCAGCTCACAGGGGACTAATGAAAAACTGTTTTTT.

V is TRBV7-1 and J is TRBJ1-1, with D possibly being TRBD1 (5 bases). TRBV7-1 carries the ORF label, with uncertain function. This CDR3 has 14 amino acids. V gave up 3 bases and J gave up 7 bases, with 15 bases separating them. CDR3: CASSSLRDPIEAFF. CDR3 nucleotides: TGTGCCAGCAGCTCCTTAAGGGACCCGATTGAAGCTTTCTTT.

In its sample, this clonotype was seen a few times. V gene TRBV10-3 combines with J gene TRBJ2-3, with 13 bases matching TRBD2. Germline lookup yields CDR1 ENHRY and CDR2 SYGVKD. The V and J ends lost 2 bases and 4 bases, in that order; junction bases with no gene match: 0. The CDR3 extends over 15 amino acids. CDR3 bases: TGTGCCATCAGTGAGACTAGCGGGGGGGCAGATACGCAGTATTTT. This translates into CAISETSGGADTQYF.

This clonotype was seen more than once but under ten times. The V and J genes are TRBV11-2 and TRBJ2-1; 9 bases match TRBD2. The CDR3 is 16 residues long. Germline assignment: CDR1 SGHAT and CDR2 FQNNGV. Trimming cost V 0 bases and J 6 bases; bases outside gene matches: 6. The CDR3 coding sequence is TGTGCCAGCAGCTTAGAAGGCAGCGGGGGGTCCAATGAGCAGTTCTTC. It specifies CASSLEGSGGSNEQFF. Full variable domain (rest looked up from reference TRBV11-2 and TRBJ2-1): EAGVAQSPRYKIIEKRQSVAFWCNPISGHATLYWYQQILGQGPKLLIQFQNNGVVDDSQLPKDRFSAERLKGVDSTLKIQPAKLEDSAVYLCASSLEGSGGSNEQFFGPGTRLTVL.

This clonotype was picked up a small number of times. The CDR3 nucleotides are TGTGCCAGCAGCTTAGGAGGACTACCCTATGAGCAGTTCTTC. Amino acid sequence: CASSLGGLPYEQFF. The rearrangement uses TRBV7-3 and TRBJ2-1; a weak D match, TRBD2 (6 bases). Germline V lookup: CDR1 SGHTA, CDR2 FQGTGA. The CDR3 extends over 14 amino acids. V was cut by 2 bases and J by 8 bases, with 13 bases left in between. The entire variable domain, with the rest obtained from reference TRBV7-3 and TRBJ2-1, is as follows: GAGVSQTPSNKVTEKGKYVELRCDPISGHTALYWYRQSLGQGPEFLIYFQGTGAADDSGLPNDRFFAVRPEGSVSTLKIQRTERGDSAVYLCASSLGGLPYEQFFGPGTRLTVL.

This chain uses TRBV7-9 with TRBJ2-3, with 8 bases aligning to TRBD1. The V segment lost 5 bases and the J segment 3 bases; nucleotides outside the gene matches: 4. Germline V CDR1 and CDR2: SEHNR, FQNEAQ (reference sequence). The CDR3 is 14 residues long. CDR3 bases: TGTGCCAGCAGCGGAGGACAGGGAACAGATACGCAGTATTTT. Its translation: CASSGGQGTDTQYF.

The genes are TRBV7-3 and TRBJ2-3, with 8 bases lining up with TRBD1. The CDR3 sequence is 15 residues long. The junction had 8 bases not matched to a gene; V was cut back by 6 bases and J by 3 bases. Germline V CDR1 and CDR2: SGHTA, FQGTGA. CDR3 in DNA: TGTGCCAGCAGATCTGCAGGGGGCCGAACAGATACGCAGTATTTT. This translates into CASRSAGGRTDTQYF.

The V gene is TRBV7-3, the J gene TRBJ2-7; tentatively, D is TRBD1 (5 bases). Trimming took off 2 bases at V and 1 base at J, with 12 bases between the two ends. The CDR3 has 15 amino acids. Germline CDR1 reads SGHTA; CDR2 reads FQGTGA. The CDR3 DNA sequence: TGTGCCAGCAGCTTACTACCGACAGATTCCTACGAGCAGTACTTC. Amino acids: CASSLLPTDSYEQYF.

The chain recombines TRBV29-1 with TRBJ1-2; the D is unclear. The CDR3 is 15 residues long. CDR1 and CDR2 from the germline V gene are SQVTM and ANQGSEA. V lost 1 base, J lost 4 bases, and 16 bases lay in between. CDR3 protein: CSVEGGLAGSYGYTF. The CDR3 DNA sequence: TGCAGCGTTGAAGGGGGATTGGCAGGTTCCTATGGCTACACCTTC.

This clonotype was found many times. The CDR3 here is CASSLLGTSGLTQYF. The DNA for the CDR3 is TGTGCCAGCAGTTTGTTGGGGACTAGCGGGCTGACCCAGTACTTC. J is TRBJ2-5 and V is TRBV11-2; 12 bases align to TRBD2. CDR1 is SGHAT and CDR2 is FQNNGV in the germline V gene. V was pared by 6 bases and J by 7 bases, with 9 bases of the junction left unmatched. This CDR3 has 15 residues. The complete variable domain, with remaining parts taken from reference TRBV11-2 and TRBJ2-5, reads EAGVAQSPRYKIIEKRQSVAFWCNPISGHATLYWYQQILGQGPKLLIQFQNNGVVDDSQLPKDRFSAERLKGVDSTLKIQPAKLEDSAVYLCASSLLGTSGLTQYFGPGTRLLVL.

On this clonotype: A much larger clonotype is one base distant, so this may be a read error. The chain is built from TRBV12-3 or TRBV12-4 and TRBJ2-1; 11 positions agree with TRBD2. CDR3 size: 17 residues. CDR3 loop: CASSLVVAGGTYNQQFF. In nucleotides, the CDR3 is TGTGCCAGCAGTTTAGTGGTAGCGGGGGGGACCTACAATCAGCAGTTCTTC.

The table lists this clonotype with many counts. V and J are TRBV12-3 or TRBV12-4 and TRBJ1-1; 7 bases fit TRBD1. V gave up 2 bases and J gave up 5 bases; unmatched junction bases: 11. This CDR3 has 16 residues. CDR3 in DNA: TGTGCCAGCAGTTTAAGACTGCTCAGGGGGTGGACTGAAGCTTTCTTT. This encodes CASSLRLLRGWTEAFF.

Concerning this clonotype: A junction end diverges from the germline sequence, so it may reflect a read error. The chain carries TRBV5-1 and TRBJ2-5, with unresolved D. Germline lookup yields CDR1 SGHRS and CDR2 YFSETQ. This CDR3 has 11 amino acids. In DNA, the CDR3 is TGCGCCGGCAGCTTACAAGAGACCCAGTACTTC. Its protein is CAGSLQETQYF.

In its sample, this clonotype was seen many times. The chain uses TRBV11-2 and TRBJ1-1; D is uncertain. Looked up from germline, CDR1 is SGHAT and CDR2 is FQNNGV. The CDR3 is 14 amino acids. V lost 5 bases and J lost 4, with 14 bases in between. CDR3 region: CASSRPTRSTEAFF. CDR3 coding DNA: TGTGCCAGCAGCCGACCTACAAGGAGCACTGAAGCTTTCTTT.